This T cell receptor (beta chain) originates from a study of blood T cell dynamics during melanoma immunotherapy. Study-level information: Metastatic melanoma patients received first-line pembrolizumab or nivolumab plus ipilimumab.

Study results and caveats: Clones driving repertoire changes may be melanoma-specific or general immune activation. Unlike progressors, later disease-control patients had W3 repertoires gaining clonality or diversity.

TCRdb keeps only in-frame clones here, not all; method: immunoSEQ multiplex PCR. The data contain 9,700 or so clones, about 90% of them seen just once; the ten biggest clones take up roughly a third. The time point denotes: pre-treatment baseline. No patient had earlier systemic cancer treatment, concurrent immunosuppressants, or another active cancer. Trimming left V 5 bases short and J 4 bases short, with 23 bases between. Looked up from germline, CDR1 is PRHDT and CDR2 is FYEKMQ (reference sequence). This CDR3 has 17 amino acids. This clone was seen a single time. Its antigen is currently unknown. This receptor was identified in a human donor with melanoma. Source: blood, taken from a patient treated with checkpoint blockade. V is TRBV13 and J is TRBJ1-1; possibly TRBD1 for D (5 bases). For the CDR3, the DNA is TGTGCCAGCAGCCCCGGGGTGGGGCGGTGGTTCAGCACTGAAGCTTTCTTT. This translates into CASSPGVGRWFSTEAFF.